The T cell receptor (beta chain) described here comes from a study of OX40 agonist ivuxolimab in advanced cancers. Overall study context: Those enrolled were 82.7% male, with a mean age of around 60 years and ages from about 20 to 85. Prior anti-PD-1, anti-PD-L1 or anti-CTLA-4 therapy did not bar entry, and more than 35% had some. General study findings and limits: Patients who responded partially at 0.1-3.0 mg/kg showed clonal expansion ranking among the lowest.

A word on this clone: Its antigen is currently unknown.

Produced via immunoSEQ multiplex PCR; TCRdb's table is partial and in-frame only. This sample carries fewer than 90,000 clones, over 75% of them seen once, and the ten largest clones take around 2.9%. V dropped 5 bases and J dropped 4 bases, with 9 bases sitting between them. CDR1 is SNHLY and CDR2 is FYNNEI in the germline V gene. The CDR3 covers 13 residues. Autoimmune disease history or systemic immunosuppression barred patients. This receptor was taken from an adult with an advanced solid tumor such as melanoma, head and neck, liver or kidney cancer. The source was CD4+ or CD8+ T cells sorted from blood, collected in a trial of the OX40 agonist ivuxolimab. The V gene is TRBV2, the J gene TRBJ2-1; D remains ambiguous. The CDR3 DNA reads as TGTGCCAGCAGTAGGGCATTTTACAATGAGCAGTTCTTC. Protein: CASSRAFYNEQFF.